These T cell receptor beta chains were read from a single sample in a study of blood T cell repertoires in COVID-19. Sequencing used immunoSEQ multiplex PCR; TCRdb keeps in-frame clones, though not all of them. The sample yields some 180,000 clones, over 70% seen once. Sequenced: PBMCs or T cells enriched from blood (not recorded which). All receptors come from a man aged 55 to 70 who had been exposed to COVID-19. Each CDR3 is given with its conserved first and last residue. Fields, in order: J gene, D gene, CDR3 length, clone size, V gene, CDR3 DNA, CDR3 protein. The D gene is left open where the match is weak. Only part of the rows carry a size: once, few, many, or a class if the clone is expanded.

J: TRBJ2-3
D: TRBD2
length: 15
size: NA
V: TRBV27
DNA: TGTGCCAGCAGTTTGGAGGGAGGGCCCGTGCATACGCAGTATTTT
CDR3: CASSLEGGPVHTQYF

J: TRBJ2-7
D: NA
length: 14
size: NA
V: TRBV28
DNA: TGTGCCAGCAGTCCGGGTACCCCCTCCTACGAGCAGTACTTC
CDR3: CASSPGTPSYEQYF

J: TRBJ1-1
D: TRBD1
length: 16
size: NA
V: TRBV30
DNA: TGTGCCTGGCGTCGGGACAGAACGTCACTCAACACTGAAGCTTTCTTT
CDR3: CAWRRDRTSLNTEAFF

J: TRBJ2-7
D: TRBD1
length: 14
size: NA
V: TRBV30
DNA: TGTGCCTGGAGTAAAATCCAGGGGGCCGGGGAGCAGTACTTC
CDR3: CAWSKIQGAGEQYF

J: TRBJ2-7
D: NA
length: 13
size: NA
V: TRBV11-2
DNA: TGTGCCAGCAGCTATAAGAGGGCCTCCGAGCAGTACTTC
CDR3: CASSYKRASEQYF

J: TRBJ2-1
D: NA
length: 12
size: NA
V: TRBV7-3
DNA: TGTGCCAGCGGGCGTCCCGGCTATGAGCAGTTCTTC
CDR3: CASGRPGYEQFF

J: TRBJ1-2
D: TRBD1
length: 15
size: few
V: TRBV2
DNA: TGTGCCAGCAGGAAAGGGACAGGGGGCAACTATGGCTACACCTTC
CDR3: CASRKGTGGNYGYTF

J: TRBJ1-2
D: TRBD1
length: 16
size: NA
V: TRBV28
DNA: TGTGCCAGCAGTCCCCAAGGACAGGGGGTTACCTATGGCTACACCTTC
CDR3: CASSPQGQGVTYGYTF

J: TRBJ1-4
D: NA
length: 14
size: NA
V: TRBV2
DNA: TGTGCCAGCACGCAGGGCCCAACTAATGAAAAACTGTTTTTT
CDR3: CASTQGPTNEKLFF

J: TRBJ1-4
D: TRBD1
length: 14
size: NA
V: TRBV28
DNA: TGTGCCAGCAGTCTGACAGGGTTAGAAGAAAAACTGTTTTTT
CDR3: CASSLTGLEEKLFF

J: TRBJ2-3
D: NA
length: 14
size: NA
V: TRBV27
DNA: TGTGCCAGCAGTTCCGGGTTACTCTCAGATACGCAGTATTTT
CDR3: CASSSGLLSDTQYF

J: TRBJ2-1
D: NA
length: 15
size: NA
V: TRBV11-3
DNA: TGTGCCAGCAGCTCCCAAGGCGGGACTGACAATGAGCAGTTCTTC
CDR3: CASSSQGGTDNEQFF

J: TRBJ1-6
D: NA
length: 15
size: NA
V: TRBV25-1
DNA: TGTGCCAGCAGTGAATGGGGGGGAAGGAATTCACCCCTCCACTTT
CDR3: CASSEWGGRNSPLHF

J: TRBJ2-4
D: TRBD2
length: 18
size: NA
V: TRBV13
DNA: TGTGCCAGCAGCCAGAGCCTACTAGCGGGAGGGGCCCAAAACATTCAGTACTTC
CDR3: CASSQSLLAGGAQNIQYF

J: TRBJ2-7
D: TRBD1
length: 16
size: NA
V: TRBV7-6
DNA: TGTGCCAGCAGCTTAGCGGACAGGGAGTACGGTTACGAGCAGTACTTC
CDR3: CASSLADREYGYEQYF

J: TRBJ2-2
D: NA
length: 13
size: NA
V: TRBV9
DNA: TGTGCCAGCAGCGTAAGATGGGGGGAGGAGCTGTTTTTT
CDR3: CASSVRWGEELFF

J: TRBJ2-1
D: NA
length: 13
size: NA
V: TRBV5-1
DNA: TGCGCCAGCAGTGGTAATAGCTTGATTGAGCAGTTCTTC
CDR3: CASSGNSLIEQFF

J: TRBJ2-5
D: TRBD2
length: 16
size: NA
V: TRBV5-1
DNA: TGCGCCAGCAGCGCCGGGACTAGCCCCAGAGGGGAGACCCAGTACTTC
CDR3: CASSAGTSPRGETQYF

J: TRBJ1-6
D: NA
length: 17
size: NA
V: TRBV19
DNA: TGTGCCAGTACAGAGGGGGTATTTTCTGTTAATAATTCACCCCTCCACTTT
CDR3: CASTEGVFSVNNSPLHF

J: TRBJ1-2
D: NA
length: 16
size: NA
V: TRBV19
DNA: TGTGCCACCCTCCGAGGGACAAACCAGGACGTGTATGGCTACACCTTC
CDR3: CATLRGTNQDVYGYTF

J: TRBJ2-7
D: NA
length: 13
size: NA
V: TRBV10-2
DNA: TGCGCCAGCAGTGAGTCGGGGCGGCAGGAGCAGTACTTC
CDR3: CASSESGRQEQYF

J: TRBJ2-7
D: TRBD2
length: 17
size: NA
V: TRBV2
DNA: TGTGCCAGCAGCGGGACTAGCGGGAGGGCAAACTTCTACGAGCAGTACTTC
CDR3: CASSGTSGRANFYEQYF

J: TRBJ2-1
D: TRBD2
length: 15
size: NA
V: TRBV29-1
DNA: TGCAGCGCAAATACTGGGACTAGCGGGGGCGGTGAGCAGTTCTTC
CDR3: CSANTGTSGGGEQFF

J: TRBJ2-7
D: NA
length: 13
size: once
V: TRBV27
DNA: TGTGCCAGCAGTTTGGCTGTCTCCTACGAGCAGTACTTC
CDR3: CASSLAVSYEQYF

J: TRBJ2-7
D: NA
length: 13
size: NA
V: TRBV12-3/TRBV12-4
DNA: TGTGCCAGCAGTTTACAGGGTTCCTACGAGCAGTACTTC
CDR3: CASSLQGSYEQYF

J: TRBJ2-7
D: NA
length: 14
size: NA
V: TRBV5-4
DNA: TGTGCCAGCAGCCGGACTCCTACCTCCTACGAGCAGTACTTC
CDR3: CASSRTPTSYEQYF

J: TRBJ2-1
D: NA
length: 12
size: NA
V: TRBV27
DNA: TGTGCCAGCAGCAAACTAGACAGGGAGCAGTTCTTC
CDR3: CASSKLDREQFF

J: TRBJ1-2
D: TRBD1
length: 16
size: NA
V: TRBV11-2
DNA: TGTGCCAGCAGCGCTGGGACAGGGGCTGGCGGCTATGGCTACACCTTC
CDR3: CASSAGTGAGGYGYTF

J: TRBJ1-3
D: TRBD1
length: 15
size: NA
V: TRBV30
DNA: TGTGCCTGCCGCCGGGACAGGGTTTCTGGAAACACCATATATTTT
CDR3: CACRRDRVSGNTIYF

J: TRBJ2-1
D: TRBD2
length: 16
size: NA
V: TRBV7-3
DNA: TGTGCCAGCAGTAGACTAGCGGGAGGCTCCTACAATGAGCAGTTCTTC
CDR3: CASSRLAGGSYNEQFF

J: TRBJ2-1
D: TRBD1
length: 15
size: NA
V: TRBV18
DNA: TGTGCCAGCTCACCTTGGACAGGGATCTACAATGAGCAGTTCTTC
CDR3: CASSPWTGIYNEQFF

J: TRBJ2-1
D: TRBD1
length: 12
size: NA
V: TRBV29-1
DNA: TGCAGCGTTGAGGACAGGGGGCTAGAGCAGTTCTTC
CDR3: CSVEDRGLEQFF

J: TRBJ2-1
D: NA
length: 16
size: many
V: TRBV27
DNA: TGTGCCAGCAGTCTGCGAGGTAGCGGAGTGTACAATGAGCAGTTCTTC
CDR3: CASSLRGSGVYNEQFF

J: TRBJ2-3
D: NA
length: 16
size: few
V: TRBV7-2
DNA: TGTGCCAGCAGCACATCAGCGGGCAGCCTTTTGGGTACGCAGTATTTT
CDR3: CASSTSAGSLLGTQYF

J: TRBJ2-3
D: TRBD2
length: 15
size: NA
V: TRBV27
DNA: TGTGCCAGCAGTTTACTAGCGGGTGCCACAGATACGCAGTATTTT
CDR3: CASSLLAGATDTQYF

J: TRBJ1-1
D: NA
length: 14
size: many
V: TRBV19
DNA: TGTGCCAGTAGTATAGGAGGGCCGGCCACTGAAGCTTTCTTT
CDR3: CASSIGGPATEAFF

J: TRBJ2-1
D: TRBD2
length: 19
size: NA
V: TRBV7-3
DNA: TGTGCCAGCAGCTTAAGAGTAGGGGGAGCGGGAGTTTTCTACAATGAGCAGTTCTTC
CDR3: CASSLRVGGAGVFYNEQFF

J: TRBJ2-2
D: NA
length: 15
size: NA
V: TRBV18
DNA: TGTGCCAGCTCAGAAGGCGTACCAGGGACCGGGGAGCTGTTTTTT
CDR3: CASSEGVPGTGELFF

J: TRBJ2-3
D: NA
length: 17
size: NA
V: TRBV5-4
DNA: TGTGCCAGCTCCTCGCCCCTCGAGACAGTGAACACAGATACGCAGTATTTT
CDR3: CASSSPLETVNTDTQYF

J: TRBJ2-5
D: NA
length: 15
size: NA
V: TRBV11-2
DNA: TGTGCCAGCAGCCAGAAGGAGGTATTCTTAGAGACCCAGTACTTC
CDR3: CASSQKEVFLETQYF

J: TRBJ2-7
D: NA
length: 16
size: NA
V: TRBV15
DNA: TGTGCCACCAGCAGAGAGCCAAGGACATTGTTCAACGAGCAGTACTTC
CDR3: CATSREPRTLFNEQYF

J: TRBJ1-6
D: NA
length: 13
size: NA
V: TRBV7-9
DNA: TGTGCCAGCAGCTTAGATCCGAATTCACCCCTCCACTTT
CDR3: CASSLDPNSPLHF

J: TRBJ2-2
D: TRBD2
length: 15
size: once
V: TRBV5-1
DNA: TGCGCCAGCAGCCTAGGACTAGCGGGAAACCGGGAGCTGTTTTTT
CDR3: CASSLGLAGNRELFF

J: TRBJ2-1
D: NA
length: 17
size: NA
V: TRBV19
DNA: TGTGCCAGTAGTCCGGAAGGTGGAGGGCAGGGCAGGAATGAGCAGTTCTTC
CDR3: CASSPEGGGQGRNEQFF

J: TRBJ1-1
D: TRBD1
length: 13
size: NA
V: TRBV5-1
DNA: TGCGCCAGCAGCTTGGAGGGACAGGCGTACGCTTTCTTT
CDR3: CASSLEGQAYAFF

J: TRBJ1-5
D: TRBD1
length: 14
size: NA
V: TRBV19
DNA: TGTGCCAGTACCTGGGACAGGGCTGCTCAGCCCCAGCATTTT
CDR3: CASTWDRAAQPQHF

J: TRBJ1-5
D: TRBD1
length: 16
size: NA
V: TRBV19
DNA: TGTGCCAGTAGTATTTTTGGACAGGGGCGAAATCAGCCCCAGCATTTT
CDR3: CASSIFGQGRNQPQHF

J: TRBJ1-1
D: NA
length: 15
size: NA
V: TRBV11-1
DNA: TGTGCCAGCAGCCCACGGGGGGCGCGGAACACTGAAGCTTTCTTT
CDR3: CASSPRGARNTEAFF

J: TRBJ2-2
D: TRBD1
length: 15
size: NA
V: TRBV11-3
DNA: TGTGCCAGCAGCCCCTCGGCAGGGGGACACGGGGAGCTGTTTTTT
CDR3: CASSPSAGGHGELFF